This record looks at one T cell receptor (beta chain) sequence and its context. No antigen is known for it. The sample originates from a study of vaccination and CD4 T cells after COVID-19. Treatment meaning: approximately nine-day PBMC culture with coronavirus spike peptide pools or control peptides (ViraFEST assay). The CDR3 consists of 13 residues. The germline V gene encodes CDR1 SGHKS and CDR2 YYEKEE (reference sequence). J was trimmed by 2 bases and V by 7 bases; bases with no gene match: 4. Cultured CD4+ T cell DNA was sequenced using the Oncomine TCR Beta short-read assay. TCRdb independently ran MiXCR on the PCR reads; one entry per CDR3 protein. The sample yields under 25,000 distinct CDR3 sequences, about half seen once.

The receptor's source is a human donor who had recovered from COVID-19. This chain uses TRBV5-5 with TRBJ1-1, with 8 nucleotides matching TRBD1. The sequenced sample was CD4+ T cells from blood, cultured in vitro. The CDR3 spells CASGDRGNTEAFF. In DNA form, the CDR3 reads TGTGCCAGCGGCGACAGGGGCAACACTGAAGCTTTCTTT.